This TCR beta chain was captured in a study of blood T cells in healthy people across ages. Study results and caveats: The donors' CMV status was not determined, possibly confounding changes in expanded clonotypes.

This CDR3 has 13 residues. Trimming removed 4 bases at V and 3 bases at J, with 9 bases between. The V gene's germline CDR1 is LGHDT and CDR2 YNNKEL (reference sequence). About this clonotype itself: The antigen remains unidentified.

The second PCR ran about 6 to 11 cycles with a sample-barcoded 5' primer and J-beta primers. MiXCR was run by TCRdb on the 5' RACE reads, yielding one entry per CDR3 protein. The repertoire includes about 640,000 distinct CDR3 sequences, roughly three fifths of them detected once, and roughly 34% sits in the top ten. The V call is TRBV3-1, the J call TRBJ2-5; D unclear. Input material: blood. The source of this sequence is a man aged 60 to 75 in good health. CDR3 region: CASSPGRKETQYF. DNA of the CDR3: TGTGCCAGCAGCCCCGGACGGAAAGAGACCCAGTACTTC.